This entry features one T cell receptor (beta chain) sequence. CDR1 and CDR2 from the germline V gene are LNHDA and SQIVND (reference sequence). The CDR3 runs to 14 residues. Trimming shortened V by 3 bases and J by 2 bases, and 8 bases separated the two germline ends. This entry comes from a study of technical replicates of blood from a handful of donors. Some clones are missing from TCRdb's copy, which holds only in-frame ones; the method was immunoSEQ multiplex PCR. The table lists more than 90,000 clones, under 97% of them singletons. J is TRBJ2-1 and V is TRBV19, with TRBD2 as a possible D gene (5 bases). Sequencing was carried out using T cells isolated from PBMCs. The clonotype comes from a human donor in good health. For the CDR3, the DNA is TGTGCCAGTAGTATGGGAGCTCCCTACAATGAGCAGTTCTTC. It translates to CASSMGAPYNEQFF. Full variable domain (remainder filled in from reference TRBV19 and TRBJ2-1): DGGITQSPKYLFRKEGQNVTLSCEQNLNHDAMYWYRQDPGQGLRLIYYSQIVNDFQKGDIAEGYSVSREKKESFPLTVTSAQKNPTAFYLCASSMGAPYNEQFFGPGTRLTVL.